One sample yielded the 13 T cell receptor beta chains listed below, sequenced in a study of immune evolution from preneoplasia to lung adenocarcinoma. The method was immunoSEQ multiplex PCR; TCRdb's version includes in-frame clones alone and lacks a portion of them. The table includes around 3,700 clones, roughly 80% detected once. Sequencing used FFPE minimally invasive lung adenocarcinoma tissue. The receptors were gathered from a person aged 70 to 85 with lung adenocarcinoma.

The J gene is TRBJ2-5, the V gene TRBV11-2; D gene ambiguous. Trimming removed 0 bases at V and 2 bases at J, with 7 bases between. The CDR3 is 14 residues long. Germline V gene data show CDR1 as SGHAT and CDR2 as FQNNGV. The CDR3 nucleotides are TGTGCCAGCAGCTTAGAGGCCTCACAAGAGACCCAGTACTTC. Protein product: CASSLEASQETQYF.

The V call is TRBV5-1, the J call TRBJ2-5; TRBD1 matches 7 bases. The CDR3 is 14 amino acids. Looked up from germline, CDR1 is SGHRS and CDR2 is YFSETQ. The J segment lost 2 bases and the V segment lost 4 bases, leaving 5 bases of the junction unmatched. CDR3 in amino acids: CASSPGTVQETQYF. The CDR3 DNA is TGCGCCAGCAGCCCAGGGACAGTTCAAGAGACCCAGTACTTC.

The chain is built from TRBV14 and TRBJ1-2; D unresolved. There are 14 residues in the CDR3. V lost 6 bases and J 3 bases, leaving 14 bases between the germline ends. Germline V lookup: CDR1 SGHDN, CDR2 FVKESK. CDR3 in amino acids: CASSPRTNHYGYTF. CDR3 coding DNA: TGTGCCAGCAGTCCGCGGACCAATCACTATGGCTACACCTTC. Full variable domain (missing parts from reference TRBV14 and TRBJ1-2): EAGVTQFPSHSVIEKGQTVTLRCDPISGHDNLYWYRRVMGKEIKFLLHFVKESKQDESGMPNNRFLAERTGGTYSTLKVQPAELEDSGVYFCASSPRTNHYGYTFGSGTRLTVV.

The J gene is TRBJ2-1, the V gene TRBV30, with 16 bases lining up with TRBD2. After removal of 2 bases from V and 10 bases from J, the junction contained 5 bases not matched to a gene. Germline V gives CDR1 GTSNPN, CDR2 SVGIG (reference sequence). The CDR3 has 15 residues. The CDR3: CAWSQGLAGGQEQFF. For the CDR3, the DNA is TGTGCCTGGAGTCAGGGACTAGCGGGAGGGCAAGAGCAGTTCTTC.

The chain carries TRBV5-1 and TRBJ1-1; tentative D call: TRBD1 (6 bases). V shed 4 bases and J shed 4 bases, with 14 bases lying between them. The length of the CDR3 is 14 residues. Germline V gives CDR1 SGHRS, CDR2 YFSETQ. Here the CDR3 reads CASSLQTGITEAFF. CDR3 nucleotides: TGCGCCAGCAGCCTACAAACAGGGATCACTGAAGCTTTCTTT.

The V call is TRBV27, the J call TRBJ2-5; 11 positions agree with TRBD2. The CDR3 consists of 16 residues. V shed 4 bases and J 5 bases; nucleotides not matched to a gene: 9. Germline V lookup: CDR1 MNHEY, CDR2 SMNVEV (reference sequence). DNA of the CDR3: TGTGCCAGCAGTTCGGCCTTGACTAGCGGGAAGGAGACCCAGTACTTC. Protein sequence: CASSSALTSGKETQYF.

The J gene is TRBJ2-5, the V gene TRBV14; no clear D. Deletions cut 2 bases from V and 4 bases from J, with 5 bases between. The CDR3 runs to 12 residues. The germline V gene has CDR1 SGHDN and CDR2 FVKESK. Here the CDR3 DNA reads TGTGCCAGCAGCCAACTCCGAGAGACCCAGTACTTC. The encoded protein is CASSQLRETQYF.

This chain connects TRBV5-1 to TRBJ2-4; D perhaps matches TRBD2 (5 bases). Germline V gene sequence: CDR1 SGHRS, CDR2 YFSETQ. The CDR3 covers 18 residues. V dropped 0 bases and J dropped 0 bases, with 16 bases sitting between them. CDR3 coding DNA: TGCGCCAGCAGCTTGGCCACTGGGGAGCGGTCAGCCAAAAACATTCAGTACTTC. Translated: CASSLATGERSAKNIQYF.

J is TRBJ2-2 and V is TRBV19; 8 bases match TRBD1. Trimming at V came to 8 bases and at J to 1 base, leaving 6 bases not matched to a gene. The CDR3 contains 15 residues. Per the germline V gene, CDR1 is LNHDA and CDR2 is SQIVND (reference sequence). CDR3 sequence reads: CASSVGTGNTGELFF. The CDR3 DNA is TGTGCCAGTTCAGTCGGGACAGGGAACACCGGGGAGCTGTTTTTT.

There are a few counts of this clone. The chain links TRBV2 to TRBJ2-3; D unclear. Germline V gene lookup returns CDR1 SNHLY and CDR2 FYNNEI. This CDR3 is built from 16 residues. V lost 4 bases and J lost 1, with 15 bases in between. CDR3 in amino acids: CASSGSLGARTDTQYF. As DNA, the CDR3 is TGTGCCAGCAGTGGGTCTCTTGGAGCACGCACAGATACGCAGTATTTT. Supplemented by reference TRBV2 and TRBJ2-3, the full variable domain reads EPEVTQTPSHQVTQMGQEVILRCVPISNHLYFYWYRQILGQKVEFLVSFYNNEISEKSEIFDDQFSVERPDGSNFTLKIRSTKLEDSAMYFCASSGSLGARTDTQYFGPGTRLTVL.

This clone is termed large. The gene calls are TRBV6-6 and TRBJ2-5; no firm D call. The V gene's germline CDR1 is MNHNY and CDR2 SVGAGI (reference sequence). This CDR3 has 14 amino acids. Trimming took 0 bases from V and 6 from J, leaving 11 bases between them. CDR3 in amino acids: CASSYSMAVQTQYF. The CDR3 region has the DNA TGTGCCAGCAGTTACTCGATGGCAGTCCAGACCCAGTACTTC.

In this sample, this clone is large (0.1 to 1%). This sequence joins TRBV7-6 and TRBJ2-2; D possibly uses TRBD1 or TRBD2 (6 bases each). Trimming pared 9 bases from V and 1 base from J, leaving 15 bases between. This CDR3 comprises 15 residues. Germline values: CDR1 SGHVS, CDR2 FNYEAQ. The CDR3 DNA reads as TGTGCCAGTATGAGGGGGGTTCAGAACACCGGGGAGCTGTTTTTT. Translation: CASMRGVQNTGELFF.

This clone was seen once. The V gene is TRBV7-2, the J gene TRBJ2-6, with TRBD1 as a possible D gene (7 bases). Trimming took off 6 bases at V and 3 bases at J, with 12 bases between the two ends. CDR3 size: 15 residues. Germline values: CDR1 SGHTA, CDR2 FQGNSA. The CDR3 sequence is CASSQGGFGANVLTF. CDR3 in DNA: TGTGCCAGCAGTCAGGGGGGATTTGGGGCCAACGTCCTGACTTTC.